This T cell receptor (beta chain) was obtained from a study of identical twins. About this clonotype: Its antigen remains unknown.

Using its own MiXCR run on the 5' RACE reads, TCRdb lists one record per CDR3 protein. The sample has 1,800,000 or so distinct CDR3 sequences; under 35% are singletons. The study's findings and limits: One should note that invariant MAIT and iNKT cells could partly confound zero-insertion analyses. Reduced insertions were recorded for abundant cord blood beta clonotypes, with no such pattern in memory repertoires.

Input material: cord blood. The clonotype originates from a newborn girl in good health.

The CDR3 nucleotides read TGTGCCAGCAGCTACGGACAGGGGGTTAGCAATCAGCCCCAGCATTTT. The encoded protein is CASSYGQGVSNQPQHF. J is TRBJ1-5 and V is TRBV7-2; 10 nucleotides align to TRBD1. The V gene's germline CDR1 is SGHTA and CDR2 FQGNSA. J lost 0 bases, V lost 4 bases, and 3 bases had no gene match. This CDR3 has 16 residues.